The T cell receptor beta chain under discussion was sequenced for a study of T cell responses to AZD1222 COVID-19 vaccine (TCRdb year 2021). Study-level background: Because spike-specific TCR depth and breadth did not differ between the two schedules, AZD1222 recipients who got a second dose at roughly 4 weeks were pooled with those who got a second dose at roughly 12 weeks. A total of about 230 trial participants underwent TCR sequencing, of whom some 210 received two doses of AZD1222 and about 25 received two doses of the MenACWY control vaccine. Trial participants were enrolled by age into 18-55, 56-69 and 70-plus year subgroups, with 148, 28 and 57 TCR-sequenced participants respectively.

Beyond this particular receptor, the publication reports: Vaccine-associated CD4 TCRs spanned the whole spike protein, with dominant responses in regions 160-218 and 743-854. Participants were mostly white British, with more females than males. The authors suggested clonal diversity may have been underestimated. Conclusions about previously exposed vaccinees are limited because only five to seven AZD1222 recipients were SARS-CoV-2 seropositive at baseline. The 56-69-year group was small, and its depth increase did not reach significance, likely because of low power. A significant rise in spike-specific TCR breadth and depth was observed after two AZD1222 doses relative to day 0 and relative to MenACWY recipients. Nearly half of unique spike-specific TCRs reportedly recognized epitopes outside regions mutated in the B.1.351 and B.1.1.7 variants. Because no day 14 peak-response samples were available, repertoires were characterized only after the peak T cell response.

The sample's time point label, decoded: baseline before first vaccination. Vaccinee samples came from UK trials COV001 and COV002, including a single-blind randomized controlled phase 2/3 trial of AZD1222 (ChAdOx1 nCoV-19) in healthy adults. For TCRbeta chain sequencing, PBMC samples were collected from trial participants at day 0 and at day 28 after the second dose. In regard to this clone: The antigen it recognizes is unknown. Base quality data are lacking; no much larger clone is found one base away.

The CDR3 regions of human TCRbeta chains were subjected to immunosequencing. Per the original workflow: TCRs in the repertoires were matched against a reference library of SARS-CoV-2-specific TCRs that had been generated with the MIRA antigen-specificity platform. Breadth was defined as the fraction of unique TCRs that were SARS-CoV-2-associated. Depth was defined as the fraction of total T cells that were SARS-CoV-2-associated. Using the MIRA data, every spike-specific TCR was mapped to the spike region that the TCR reacted to and assigned to either a CD4 or a CD8 class. Log10-transformed breadth and depth values were compared by one-way ANOVA with Sidak's multiple comparisons tests. In TCRdb, the immuneACCESS table is reduced to in-frame sequences with V and J assigned. These tables do not hold every clone; where another copy was compared, an unresolved V gene accounts for under half, and the others remain unexplained. V and J calls and clone size follow that table, whereas D and trimming were derived from the DNA. The sample data list about 120,000 clones, and roughly 84% of these were observed just once. Around 9.4% of the sample is taken by the ten largest.

V is shortened by 9 bases, J by 9 bases, and the region joining them spans 15 bases. As encoded in the germline V gene, CDR1 is MNHEY while CDR2 is SVGAGI. From the cysteine up to the phenylalanine, the CDR3 has a length of 12 residues. CDR3 DNA only is kept here, 36 bases in frame from base 1. The receptor chain draws on TRBV6-5 and TRBJ1-5; the D segment could be TRBD1, given 5 matching bases. Sequencing was performed on peripheral blood, taken on day 0 of AZD1222 vaccination. This clonotype originated in an adult in good health. The CDR3 protein sequence reads: CASRDGAGPQHF. Here is the DNA: TGTGCCAGTAGAGACGGGGCAGGGCCCCAGCATTTT.